Measured by frequency, the clone carrying this T cell receptor beta chain is large. Its antigen is unknown. The data originate from a study of T cell clusters in autoimmune cytopenias. At the level of the study: Healthy donor controls had a mean age of about 50 years and median age of roughly 60 years.

TRB amplification used around 270 ng of peripheral blood genomic DNA. Multiplex touch-down PCR amplified TRB using TRB-A and TRB-B pools in one tube. With the multiplex PCR reads reprocessed, TCRdb shows one record per CDR3 protein and no DNA. This sample's table has roughly 2,000 distinct CDR3 sequences. Study findings and constraints: Primary autoimmune cytopenia patients seemingly lacked the physiological T cell clusters found in healthy donors.

The same data also contributed to another study, on T cell repertoires in aging, cancer and after chemotherapy. That paper adds: Healthy donors lost TCR diversity with age mainly through richness, cancer patients through richness and evenness.

The sequence derives from a human donor in good health. Sequencing input: peripheral blood.

This chain's CDR3 is CASRSTVTDTQYF. J is TRBJ2-3 and V is TRBV27. Germline CDR1 MNHEY, CDR2 SMNVEV (reference sequence). The CDR3 spans 13 residues.